Following are 19 T cell receptor beta chains from one sample sequenced in a study of T-cell reconstitution after alpha-beta-depleted transplantation in children. Study-wide points: There were reportedly several hundred expanded graft clones from which alpha-beta T cells came about two months after transplant.

Unique molecular identifiers featured in how the TCRbeta library was prepared. TCRdb re-called the PCR reads with MiXCR, one entry per CDR3 protein. Among 25,000 to 35,000 distinct CDR3 sequences listed, under 7.5% were seen once. No cognate antigen is known for these TCRs. The specimen was peripheral blood, collected 60 days after TCRalphabeta/CD19-depleted stem cell transplant. These receptors all stem from a child under two years old who had a stem cell transplant for acute myeloid leukemia, so the T cells may come from the graft donor.

This clonotype was detected ten times or more. The V gene is TRBV27, the J gene TRBJ2-1; D possibly matches TRBD1 or TRBD2 (5 bases each). The V gene lost 0 bases and the J gene lost 11 bases, with 8 bases spanning the gap. The CDR3 spans 12 residues. Germline V gives CDR1 MNHEY, CDR2 SMNVEV (reference sequence). CDR3 sequence reads: CASSLSGVKQFF. CDR3 sequence (DNA): TGTGCCAGCAGTTTATCGGGGGTTAAGCAGTTCTTC.

This clonotype was seen at least ten times. The chain is built from TRBV6-5 and TRBJ1-1, with 8 nucleotides matching TRBD1. V trimming: 2 bases; J trimming: 0 bases; junction bases outside the gene matches: 8. The length of the CDR3 is 17 residues. Germline V gene data show CDR1 as MNHEY and CDR2 as SVGAGI. DNA for the CDR3: TGTGCCAGCAGTTACATTTCGGGACAGGCTATGAACACTGAAGCTTTCTTT. Encoded protein: CASSYISGQAMNTEAFF.

By share of the sample, this clonotype is medium-sized (0.01 to 0.1%). The chain carries TRBV7-2 and TRBJ1-2; 9 nucleotides align to TRBD1. Per germline, CDR1 SGHTA and CDR2 FQGNSA. There are 13 residues in the CDR3. The junction had 5 bases not matched to a gene; V was cut back by 4 bases and J by 8 bases. The CDR3 DNA reads as TGTGCCAGCAGCTACAACAGGGGGCAGGGCTACACCTTC. Its translation: CASSYNRGQGYTF.

Sample share makes this clonotype medium-sized. V is TRBV28 and J is TRBJ2-7; TRBD1 agrees at 7 bases. CDR3 length equals 16 residues. Germline assignment: CDR1 MDHEN and CDR2 SYDVKM. The V segment lost 2 bases and the J segment 1 base; nucleotides outside the gene matches: 8. The CDR3 sequence: CASSLIAGTVSYEQYF. The CDR3 DNA sequence: TGTGCCAGCAGTTTAATTGCCGGGACAGTTTCCTACGAGCAGTACTTC.

This clonotype was counted at least ten times. The rearrangement joins TRBV28 to TRBJ1-3; D is possibly TRBD1 (5 bases). This CDR3 comprises 14 residues. Germline-derived CDR1 and CDR2 are MDHEN and SYDVKM. The ends were cut back, 7 bases at V and 3 bases at J, with 13 bases in the middle. CDR3 sequence (DNA): TGTGCCAGCACTCTCGGGGGGAATGGAAACACCATATATTTT. It specifies CASTLGGNGNTIYF.

This clonotype has at least ten counts. The chain recombines TRBV29-1 with TRBJ2-7; 7 bases line up with TRBD1. Germline-derived CDR1 and CDR2 are SQVTM and ANQGSEA. There are 11 residues in the CDR3. V shed 6 bases, J shed 2 bases, and the junction held 1 base outside the gene matches. The CDR3 loop reads CSVTGPYEQYF. The CDR3 DNA is TGCAGCGTGACAGGGCCCTACGAGCAGTACTTC.

This clonotype showed up many times. The rearrangement uses TRBV28 and TRBJ2-5; perhaps TRBD2 as D (7 bases). This CDR3 is 16 amino acids long. From germline, CDR1 is MDHEN and CDR2 SYDVKM. The ends were cut back, 6 bases at V and 0 bases at J, with 17 bases in the middle. The CDR3 loop is CASRPWGGRDQETQYF. The CDR3 coding sequence is TGTGCCAGCAGGCCATGGGGGGGCAGGGACCAAGAGACCCAGTACTTC.

This clonotype was recorded at least ten times. The chain joins TRBV11-2 to TRBJ1-3, with D possibly being TRBD1 (6 bases). Germline values: CDR1 SGHAT, CDR2 FQNNGV. This CDR3 has 15 amino acids. V was trimmed by 5 bases and J by 4 bases, leaving 15 bases between them. CDR3 loop: CASSPRGDGGNTIYF. CDR3 DNA sequence: TGTGCCAGCAGCCCGAGGGGGGACGGGGGAAACACCATATATTTT.

In this sample, this clonotype turned up many times. V usage is TRBV27 and J usage is TRBJ2-7, with D possibly being TRBD1 (5 bases). Trimming removed 2 bases from V and 2 bases from J, with 10 bases in between. The CDR3 sequence is 14 residues long. Germline CDR1 and CDR2: MNHEY and SMNVEV (reference sequence). The CDR3 DNA sequence: TGTGCCAGCAGTTTACAGGGCTACCCCTACGAGCAGTACTTC. As protein: CASSLQGYPYEQYF.

This clonotype was observed at least ten times. The chain is built from TRBV28 and TRBJ1-5; 12 positions match TRBD1. The CDR3 length is 18 residues. The J segment lost 0 bases and the V segment lost 6 bases, leaving 9 bases of the junction unmatched. Germline CDR1 reads MDHEN; CDR2 reads SYDVKM. The CDR3 DNA reads as TGTGCCAGCAGCTACGGGACAGGGGGCGGTGGTAGCAATCAGCCCCAGCATTTT. This gives the protein CASSYGTGGGGSNQPQHF.

This clonotype was seen repeatedly, ten times or more. The chain uses TRBV11-2 and TRBJ2-3; 12 nucleotides agree with TRBD2. The V and J ends lost 5 bases and 5 bases, in that order; junction bases with no gene match: 5. The germline CDR1 and CDR2 sequences are SGHAT and FQNNGV. This CDR3 comprises 15 residues. CDR3 in amino acids: CASSELAGGQDTQYF. For the CDR3, the DNA is TGTGCCAGCAGCGAACTAGCGGGGGGCCAAGATACGCAGTATTTT.

This clonotype showed up many times. This chain joins TRBV7-2 and TRBJ2-7; the D is unclear. V lost 1 base, J lost 12 bases, and 13 bases lay in between. The germline V gene has CDR1 SGHTA and CDR2 FQGNSA. This CDR3 region has 12 residues. CDR3: CASSLEGTIRYF. CDR3 nucleotide sequence: TGTGCCAGCAGCTTAGAGGGTACGATAAGGTACTTC.

This clonotype showed up many times. The CDR3 loop reads CASSPHGRGNSPLHF. CDR3 in DNA: TGTGCCAGCAGTCCGCATGGACGGGGCAATTCACCCCTCCACTTT. This chain joins TRBV12-3 or TRBV12-4 and TRBJ1-6; a weak D match, TRBD1 (5 bases). This CDR3 spans 15 amino acids. V lost 5 bases and J 7 bases, leaving 15 bases between the germline ends.

This clonotype was seen repeatedly, ten times or more. The rearrangement joins TRBV12-3 or TRBV12-4 to TRBJ2-7, with 7 bases aligning to TRBD1. The CDR3 runs 14 residues. The junction had 7 bases not matched to a gene; V was cut back by 5 bases and J by 3 bases. The CDR3 sequence: CASSPDRVGYEQYF. As DNA, the CDR3 is TGTGCCAGCAGTCCCGACAGGGTGGGCTACGAGCAGTACTTC.

This clonotype was detected ten times or more. Here the CDR3 DNA reads TGCGCCAGCAGCCAAGAACCCGGGACTAGCGGGAGAACCCAGAACGGCGATACGCAGTATTTT. Its translation: CASSQEPGTSGRTQNGDTQYF. The V and J genes are TRBV4-1 and TRBJ2-3, with 14 nucleotides matching TRBD2. Germline trimming cut 0 bases from V and 6 bases from J; bases unmatched to any gene: 17. Germline loops: CDR1 MGHRA, CDR2 YSYEKL. This CDR3 spans 21 amino acids.

This clonotype was seen repeatedly, ten times or more. V gene TRBV20-1 combines with J gene TRBJ2-3, with D maybe TRBD2 (6 bases). Trimming cost V 6 bases and J 4 bases, with 17 bases left between them. The germline V gene encodes CDR1 DFQATT and CDR2 SNEGSKA (reference sequence). The CDR3 covers 14 residues. The CDR3 region has the DNA TGCAGTGCGAAACAAAGCGGAGGGGCAGATACGCAGTATTTT. It is translated as CSAKQSGGADTQYF.

This clonotype came up many times. CDR3 coding DNA: TGCGCCAGCAGCCAAGATTGGGAGGCGGCGGGTGGCGGGGAGCTGTTTTTT. Amino acids: CASSQDWEAAGGGELFF. This sequence joins TRBV4-3 and TRBJ2-2; weak D call: TRBD2 (6 bases). Germline-derived CDR1 and CDR2 are LGHNA and YSLEER. V was pared by 0 bases and J by 7 bases, with 18 bases between. CDR3 length: 17 amino acids.

This clonotype has only a few counts. The CDR3: CATSRENRWGFSYEQYF. In nucleotides, the CDR3 is TGTGCCACCAGCAGAGAAAATAGGTGGGGCTTCTCCTACGAGCAGTACTTC. V and J are TRBV15 and TRBJ2-7, with a possible D match to TRBD1 (5 bases). The CDR3 runs to 17 residues. From germline, CDR1 is LNHNV and CDR2 YYDKDF (reference sequence). V dropped 0 bases and J dropped 0 bases, with 15 bases sitting between them.

The rearrangement links TRBV6-5 to TRBJ2-1; TRBD1 might be the D (6 bases). CDR3 size: 15 residues. Germline V gives CDR1 MNHEY, CDR2 SVGAGI. The V and J ends lost 1 base and 2 bases respectively, with 9 bases between them. DNA of the CDR3: TGTGCCAGCAGTTACTTTGGGGGCGCCTACAATGAGCAGTTCTTC. Protein: CASSYFGGAYNEQFF.